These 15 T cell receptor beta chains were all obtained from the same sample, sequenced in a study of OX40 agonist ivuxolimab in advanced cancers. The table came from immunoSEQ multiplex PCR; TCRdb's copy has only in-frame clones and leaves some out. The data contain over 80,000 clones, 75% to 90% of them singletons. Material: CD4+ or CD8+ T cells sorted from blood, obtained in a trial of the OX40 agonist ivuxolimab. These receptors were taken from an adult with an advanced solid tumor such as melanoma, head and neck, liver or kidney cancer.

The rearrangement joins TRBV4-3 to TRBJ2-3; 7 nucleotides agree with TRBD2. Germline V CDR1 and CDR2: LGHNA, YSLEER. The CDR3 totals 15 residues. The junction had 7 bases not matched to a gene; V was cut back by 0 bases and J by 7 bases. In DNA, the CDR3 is TGCGCCAGCAGCCAAGAGGGAGGGCAGGGTAATACGCAGTATTTT. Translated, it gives CASSQEGGQGNTQYF.

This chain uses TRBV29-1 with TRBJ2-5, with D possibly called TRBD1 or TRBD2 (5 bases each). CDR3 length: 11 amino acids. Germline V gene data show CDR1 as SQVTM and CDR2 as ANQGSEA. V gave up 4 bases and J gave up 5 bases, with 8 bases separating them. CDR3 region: CSVGGMETQYF. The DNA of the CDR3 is TGCAGCGTTGGGGGGATGGAGACCCAGTACTTC.

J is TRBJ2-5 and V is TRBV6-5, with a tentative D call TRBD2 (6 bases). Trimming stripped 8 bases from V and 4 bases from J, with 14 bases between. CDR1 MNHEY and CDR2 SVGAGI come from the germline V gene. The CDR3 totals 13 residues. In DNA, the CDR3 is TGTGCCAGCCACAGAGGAGGGTTAGAGACCCAGTACTTC. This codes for CASHRGGLETQYF.

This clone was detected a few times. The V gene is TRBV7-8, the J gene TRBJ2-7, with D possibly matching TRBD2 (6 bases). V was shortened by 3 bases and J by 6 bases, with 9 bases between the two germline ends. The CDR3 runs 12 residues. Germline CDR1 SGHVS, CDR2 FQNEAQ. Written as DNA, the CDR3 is TGTGCCAGCAGCTTTGGAGGGAGCGAGCAGTACTTC. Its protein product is CASSFGGSEQYF.

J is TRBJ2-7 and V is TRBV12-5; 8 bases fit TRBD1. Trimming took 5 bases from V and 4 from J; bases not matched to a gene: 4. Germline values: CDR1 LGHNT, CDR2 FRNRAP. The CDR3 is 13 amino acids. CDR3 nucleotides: TGTGCTAGTGGTCCAGGGGGCTGGTACGAGCAGTACTTC. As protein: CASGPGGWYEQYF.

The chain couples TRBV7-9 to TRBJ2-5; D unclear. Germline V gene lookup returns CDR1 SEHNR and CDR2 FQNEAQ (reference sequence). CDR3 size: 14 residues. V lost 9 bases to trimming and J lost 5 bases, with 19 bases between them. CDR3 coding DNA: TGTGCCAGTAGCCCCTGGACCGAATCCGAGACCCAGTACTTC. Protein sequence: CASSPWTESETQYF.

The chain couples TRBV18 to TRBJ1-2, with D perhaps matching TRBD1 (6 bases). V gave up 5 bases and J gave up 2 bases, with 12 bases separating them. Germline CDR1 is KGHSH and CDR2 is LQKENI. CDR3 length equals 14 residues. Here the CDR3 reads CASSSRTENYGYTF. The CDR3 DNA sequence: TGTGCCAGCTCATCGCGGACAGAGAACTATGGCTACACCTTC.

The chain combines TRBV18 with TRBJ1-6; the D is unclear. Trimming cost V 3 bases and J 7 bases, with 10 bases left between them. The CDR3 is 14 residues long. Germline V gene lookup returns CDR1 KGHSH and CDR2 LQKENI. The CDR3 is CASSPTELNSPLHF. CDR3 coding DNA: TGTGCCAGCTCACCCACAGAACTAAATTCACCCCTCCACTTT.

The CDR3 here is CASSEDRFHGHSYGYTF. CDR3 DNA sequence: TGTGCCAGCAGTGAAGATCGGTTTCATGGGCACTCCTATGGCTACACCTTC. The chain carries TRBV6-1 and TRBJ1-2, with no clear D. With 1 base removed from V and 4 bases from J, the gap between germline ends came to 19 bases. The CDR3 is 17 amino acids. Looked up from germline, CDR1 is MNHNS and CDR2 is SASEGT.

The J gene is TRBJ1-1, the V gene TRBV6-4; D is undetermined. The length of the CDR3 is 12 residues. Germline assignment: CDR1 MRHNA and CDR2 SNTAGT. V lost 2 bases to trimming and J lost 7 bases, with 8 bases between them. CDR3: CASSDVGGEAFF. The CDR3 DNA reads TGTGCCAGCAGTGACGTGGGCGGTGAAGCTTTCTTT.

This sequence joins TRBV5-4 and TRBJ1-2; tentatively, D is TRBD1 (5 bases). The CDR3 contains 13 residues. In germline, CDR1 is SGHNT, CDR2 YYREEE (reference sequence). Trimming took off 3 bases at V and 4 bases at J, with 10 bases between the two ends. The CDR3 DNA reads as TGTGCCAGCAGCTCAGCGGGGACCTATGGCTACACCTTC. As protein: CASSSAGTYGYTF.

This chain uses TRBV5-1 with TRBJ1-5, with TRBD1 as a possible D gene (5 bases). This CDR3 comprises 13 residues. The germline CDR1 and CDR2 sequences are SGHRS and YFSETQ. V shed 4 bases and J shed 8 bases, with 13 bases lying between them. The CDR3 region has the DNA TGCGCCAGCAGCCCTGGTGGGGGGAAGCCCCAGCATTTT. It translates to CASSPGGGKPQHF.

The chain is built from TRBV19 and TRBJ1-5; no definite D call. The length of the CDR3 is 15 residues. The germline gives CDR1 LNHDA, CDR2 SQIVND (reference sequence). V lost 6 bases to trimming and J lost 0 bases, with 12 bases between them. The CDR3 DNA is TGTGCCAGTAGATCTCCGGGTCATAGCAATCAGCCCCAGCATTTT. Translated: CASRSPGHSNQPQHF.

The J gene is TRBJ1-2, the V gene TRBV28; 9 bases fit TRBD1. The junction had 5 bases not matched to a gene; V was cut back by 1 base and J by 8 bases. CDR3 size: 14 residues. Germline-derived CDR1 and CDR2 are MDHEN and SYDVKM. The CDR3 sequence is CASSLSQGAVGYTF. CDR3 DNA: TGTGCCAGCAGTTTATCACAGGGGGCGGTAGGCTACACCTTC.

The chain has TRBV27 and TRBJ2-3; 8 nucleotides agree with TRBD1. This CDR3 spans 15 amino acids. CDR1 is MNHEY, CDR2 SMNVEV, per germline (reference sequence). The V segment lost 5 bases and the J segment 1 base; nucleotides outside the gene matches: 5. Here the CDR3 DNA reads TGTGCCAGCAGTATCAGGGGGCTGGGCACAGATACGCAGTATTTT. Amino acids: CASSIRGLGTDTQYF.